This T cell receptor (beta chain) was identified during a study of shared clonotypes between healthy human individuals. Whole-study results and caveats: Sampling used blood alone; tissue repertoires probably differ.

Genomic DNA of every subset was divided equally among multiple immunoSEQ plates. Generated by immunoSEQ multiplex PCR, the TCRdb table keeps only in-frame clones and is missing some. This sample yields about 1 million clones, of which around 74% are seen a single time; less than 1.5% belongs to the top ten. Donation came from healthy HIV-negative adults that had no recent acute infections or vaccinations. Each donor was a Caucasian adult residing in Nashville, Tennessee. About this clone itself: The antigen is unknown.

The CDR3 loop spans 15 amino acids. Trimming shortened V by 10 bases and J by 0 bases, and 18 bases separated the two germline ends. CDR1 and CDR2 (germline): MDHEN, SYDVKM. V and J are TRBV28 and TRBJ1-2, with D perhaps TRBD1 (5 bases). The source material was memory CD4+ T cells sorted from blood. Subset of the sample: CD45RA-negative fraction. This clonotype was obtained from a man between 18 and 35 years old in good health. CDR3 DNA sequence: TGTGCCACCGGGGGGAGGAGATCTACTAACTATGGCTACACCTTC. It is translated as CATGGRRSTNYGYTF.